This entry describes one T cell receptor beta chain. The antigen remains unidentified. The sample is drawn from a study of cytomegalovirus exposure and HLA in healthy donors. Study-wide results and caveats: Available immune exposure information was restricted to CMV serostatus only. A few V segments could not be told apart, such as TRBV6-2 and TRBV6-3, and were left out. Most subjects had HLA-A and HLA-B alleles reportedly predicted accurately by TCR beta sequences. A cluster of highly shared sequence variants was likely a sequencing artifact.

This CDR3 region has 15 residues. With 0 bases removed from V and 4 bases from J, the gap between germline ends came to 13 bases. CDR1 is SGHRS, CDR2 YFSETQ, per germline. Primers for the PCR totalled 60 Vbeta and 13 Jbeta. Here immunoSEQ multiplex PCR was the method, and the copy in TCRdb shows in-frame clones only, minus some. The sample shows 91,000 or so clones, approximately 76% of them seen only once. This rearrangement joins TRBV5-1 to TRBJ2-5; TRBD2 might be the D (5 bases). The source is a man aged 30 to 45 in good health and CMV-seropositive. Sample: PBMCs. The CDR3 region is CASSLDSSPSETQYF. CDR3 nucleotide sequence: TGCGCCAGCAGCTTGGACTCTAGCCCCTCAGAGACCCAGTACTTC.